What follows is one TCR beta chain and its context. Its antigen specificity is not known. No quality values exist for individual bases; no much larger clone is one base distant. Looking up the germline V gene yields CDR1 SGHTA and CDR2 FQGNSA. Its CDR3 holds 12 amino acids, cysteine through phenylalanine. Only CDR3 DNA remains: 36 bases, in frame from the first base. V loses 1 base of germline sequence and J loses 6 bases, and the interval between the two ends is 6 bases. Library creation used PCR. The run used an Illumina HiSeq 2500. The public sequencing data were trimmed at Q25 with fastp and processed into clonotypes with MiXCR by TCRdb, which kept only in-frame beta chains. Rows are combined by CDR3 protein, so each entry shows the most common genes and DNA. Across this sample there are fewer than 2,500 distinct CDR3 sequences, with approximately 16% seen only once. Of the sample, 20% to 25% is held by the ten largest clones.

This entry belongs to a study of CXCR3 chemokines and chemotherapy response in bladder cancer (dated by TCRdb to between 2021 and 2024). Regarding the research as a whole: The study tested whether activity of the CXCR3 chemokine system within human bladder cancer tumors predicted response to chemotherapy.

The TCR originated in a human donor with bladder cancer that responded to neoadjuvant chemotherapy. Sampling was done from a patient whose treatment included neoadjuvant chemotherapy. Here the chain combines TRBV7-2 and TRBJ2-5; no D gene can be assigned with confidence. CDR3 sequence: CASSLVIQTQYF. The nucleotide sequence is given as TGTGCCAGCAGCTTAGTTATACAGACCCAGTACTTC.